Shown below are 28 T cell receptor beta chains from a single sample sequenced in a study of blood T cell repertoires in COVID-19. This table comes from immunoSEQ multiplex PCR, and its TCRdb copy is limited to in-frame clones, with some not included. The profile shows 65,000 to 95,000 clones, roughly 88% of them singletons. The sample consisted of peripheral blood. The source is a man between 65 and 79 years old with acute or convalescent COVID-19.

The chain combines TRBV3-1 (or the pseudogene TRBV3-2) with TRBJ1-6; TRBD1 is a possible D gene (5 bases). Germline V lookup: CDR1 LGHDT, CDR2 YNNKEL (reference sequence). V lost 0 bases, J lost 5 bases, and 14 bases lay in between. CDR3 length: 17 amino acids. This CDR3 is CASSQDWLAGNNSPLHF. The DNA for the CDR3 is TGTGCCAGCAGCCAAGATTGGTTGGCAGGGAATAATTCACCCCTCCACTTT.

CDR3 DNA: TGTGCCAGCAGTGGGGGACAGCCGGGTAGCAATCAGCCCCAGCATTTT. Translation: CASSGGQPGSNQPQHF. The gene calls are TRBV6-2 or TRBV6-3 and TRBJ1-5; the match to TRBD1 covers 7 bases. Trimming at V came to 5 bases and at J to 0 bases, leaving 7 bases not matched to a gene. The CDR3 sequence is 16 residues long. CDR1 is MNHEY, CDR2 SVGEGT, per germline.

The rearrangement links TRBV11-2 to TRBJ2-2; no reliable D call. The CDR3 is 15 residues long. Germline V lookup: CDR1 SGHAT, CDR2 FQNNGV. Trimming removed 4 bases from V and 2 bases from J, with 11 bases in between. The CDR3 region is CASSYPSINTGELFF. The CDR3 DNA sequence: TGTGCCAGCAGCTACCCTTCTATCAACACCGGGGAGCTGTTTTTT.

The V and J genes are TRBV7-2 and TRBJ2-1; 7 bases agree with TRBD2. Germline V lookup: CDR1 SGHTA, CDR2 FQGNSA. After removal of 5 bases from V and 4 bases from J, the junction contained 8 bases not matched to a gene. The CDR3 is 15 residues long. The CDR3 sequence: CASSPTSGTYNEQFF. DNA of the CDR3: TGTGCCAGCAGCCCCACAAGCGGGACGTACAATGAGCAGTTCTTC.

The J gene is TRBJ2-1, the V gene TRBV6-6; 10 positions agree with TRBD2. V trimming: 5 bases; J trimming: 0 bases; junction bases outside the gene matches: 1. Germline V gene data show CDR1 as MNHNY and CDR2 as SVGAGI (reference sequence). The length of the CDR3 is 15 residues. The CDR3 here is CASSTSGNSYNEQFF. In DNA form, the CDR3 reads TGTGCCAGCAGTACTAGCGGGAACTCCTACAATGAGCAGTTCTTC.

This chain connects TRBV29-1 to TRBJ1-5; tentative D call: TRBD1 (5 bases). Germline V gene sequence: CDR1 SQVTM, CDR2 ANQGSEA. The V end lost 1 base, the J end lost 6 bases, and 10 bases lay between the germline ends. The CDR3 runs to 13 residues. The CDR3 DNA sequence: TGCAGCGTTGAAGGGGGCCCCAGTCAGCCCCAGCATTTT. Translated, it gives CSVEGGPSQPQHF.

J is TRBJ2-1 and V is TRBV7-6; TRBD2 aligns across 13 bases. CDR1 SGHVS and CDR2 FNYEAQ come from the germline V gene. V shed 3 bases and J 8 bases; nucleotides not matched to a gene: 7. This CDR3 is built from 16 residues. CDR3 in DNA: TGTGCCAGCAGCTTCGGACTAGCGGGAGAAAACTATGAGCAGTTCTTC. Its translation is CASSFGLAGENYEQFF.

This chain joins TRBV7-2 and TRBJ2-4; 9 bases line up with TRBD1. There are 15 residues in the CDR3. Germline CDR1 reads SGHTA; CDR2 reads FQGNSA. The trim removed 5 bases at V and 7 bases at J, leaving 9 bases unmatched. DNA of the CDR3: TGTGCCAGCAGCCTGACAGGGGGGAGGCGGAACATTCAGTACTTC. Its translation: CASSLTGGRRNIQYF.

The chain uses TRBV6-1 and TRBJ1-5; D might be TRBD1 (6 bases). Looked up from germline, CDR1 is MNHNS and CDR2 is SASEGT. The CDR3 totals 17 residues. V was clipped by 2 bases and J by 1 base, with 15 bases between them. The CDR3 protein is CASSEYGGARSNQPQHF. The CDR3, as DNA: TGTGCCAGCAGTGAATATGGGGGGGCACGGAGCAATCAGCCCCAGCATTTT.

A few counts support this clone. V usage is TRBV7-9 and J usage is TRBJ2-2; weak D call: TRBD2 (5 bases). From germline, CDR1 is SEHNR and CDR2 FQNEAQ (reference sequence). The V gene lost 8 bases and the J gene lost 8 bases, with 12 bases spanning the gap. This CDR3 has 12 residues. CDR3 in amino acids: CASGGPIGELFF. For the CDR3, the DNA is TGTGCCAGCGGAGGACCAATTGGGGAGCTGTTTTTT.

CDR3: CASSSLRATGELFF. The CDR3 DNA sequence: TGTGCCAGCAGCTCCCTGAGGGCCACCGGGGAGCTGTTTTTT. The chain has TRBV11-2 and TRBJ2-2, with D possibly being TRBD2 (5 bases). The CDR3 totals 14 residues. V shed 4 bases and J shed 4 bases, with 10 bases lying between them. The germline CDR1 and CDR2 sequences are SGHAT and FQNNGV.

The rearrangement links TRBV7-6 to TRBJ2-2; 8 bases map to TRBD1. The length of the CDR3 is 15 residues. CDR1 is SGHVS, CDR2 FNYEAQ, per germline. V shed 2 bases, J shed 4 bases, and the junction held 3 bases outside the gene matches. The CDR3 reads CASSLQDRATGELFF. The DNA for the CDR3 is TGTGCCAGCAGCTTACAGGACAGGGCCACCGGGGAGCTGTTTTTT.

This chain uses TRBV19 with TRBJ2-7; weak D call: TRBD1 (5 bases). The CDR3 is 14 amino acids. V was shortened by 4 bases and J by 2 bases, with 12 bases between the two germline ends. Germline V gene sequence: CDR1 LNHDA, CDR2 SQIVND (reference sequence). CDR3 sequence: CASSTATAPYEQYF. CDR3 sequence (DNA): TGTGCCAGTAGTACCGCGACAGCACCCTACGAGCAGTACTTC.

This clone is a singleton in its sample. The chain combines TRBV10-1 with TRBJ1-1; 9 positions match TRBD1. The CDR3 loop spans 18 amino acids. Germline CDR1 and CDR2: WNHNN and SYGVQD (reference sequence). Trimming removed 3 bases from V and 3 bases from J; junction bases left unmatched: 14. The CDR3: CASSEPAGTGNVYTEAFF. The CDR3 coding sequence is TGCGCCAGCAGTGAACCTGCGGGGACAGGGAATGTCTACACTGAAGCTTTCTTT.

The V and J genes are TRBV28 and TRBJ1-1, with TRBD1 identical over 8 bases. The CDR3 runs to 16 residues. Germline CDR1 MDHEN, CDR2 SYDVKM. Losses at the gene ends were 6 bases for V and 4 bases for J; bases not matched to a gene: 13. The DNA for the CDR3 is TGTGCCAGCAGCTGGGGTTCAGGGGGCTTGAGCACTGAAGCTTTCTTT. Its protein is CASSWGSGGLSTEAFF.

This clone was recorded a few times. The rearrangement joins TRBV28 to TRBJ1-5; 10 nucleotides match TRBD1. Unmatched junction bases numbered 5, after V lost 5 bases and J lost 7 bases. Germline V CDR1 and CDR2: MDHEN, SYDVKM. The CDR3 length is 14 residues. Written as DNA, the CDR3 is TGTGCCAGCAGTCCGGGACAGGGGTTGCAGCCCCAGCATTTT. Its translation is CASSPGQGLQPQHF.

The chain combines TRBV9 with TRBJ2-7; 12 bases are a match to TRBD2. The V gene end was trimmed by 3 bases and the J gene end by 5 bases; junction bases not matched to a gene: 9. CDR1 and CDR2 from the germline V gene are SGDLS and YYNGEE. The CDR3 has 16 residues. The CDR3 reads CASSAQLAGGINEQYF. The CDR3 nucleotides read TGTGCCAGCAGCGCTCAACTAGCGGGAGGTATCAACGAGCAGTACTTC.

J is TRBJ2-2 and V is TRBV4-3; TRBD2 aligns across 12 bases. The germline CDR1 and CDR2 sequences are LGHNA and YSLEER. This CDR3 spans 15 amino acids. The V and J ends lost 4 bases and 5 bases, in that order; junction bases with no gene match: 2. The CDR3 loop reads CASSRLAGGTGELFF. Here the CDR3 DNA reads TGCGCCAGCAGCCGGCTAGCGGGGGGGACCGGGGAGCTGTTTTTT.

This clone was detected once. CDR3: CASTPGGRVAQPQHF. The DNA for the CDR3 is TGTGCCAGCACTCCAGGGGGTCGGGTTGCTCAGCCCCAGCATTTT. This sequence joins TRBV2 and TRBJ1-5, with 7 bases that match TRBD1. The CDR3 loop spans 15 amino acids. The V gene's germline CDR1 is SNHLY and CDR2 FYNNEI. After removal of 7 bases from V and 6 bases from J, the junction contained 12 bases not matched to a gene.

The gene calls are TRBV6-4 and TRBJ2-2; perhaps TRBD1 as D (5 bases). Germline loops: CDR1 MRHNA, CDR2 SNTAGT. The CDR3 length is 14 residues. The ends were cut back, 0 bases at V and 6 bases at J, with 8 bases in the middle. The DNA for the CDR3 is TGTGCCAGCAGTGACTCTGGACATGCCGGGGAGCTGTTTTTT. Translation gives CASSDSGHAGELFF.

In DNA form, the CDR3 reads TGTGCCACCCGCAGTAGCACAGATACGCAGTATTTT. It specifies CATRSSTDTQYF. V and J are TRBV24-1 and TRBJ2-3, with D unresolved. Germline assignment: CDR1 KGHDR and CDR2 SFDVKD. The CDR3 is made up of 12 amino acids. Trimming took 9 bases from V and 0 from J, leaving 6 bases between them.

This rearrangement joins TRBV10-3 to TRBJ1-5; TRBD1 agrees at 9 bases. CDR1 is ENHRY and CDR2 is SYGVKD in the germline V gene. This CDR3 spans 17 amino acids. The ends lost 6 bases at V and 4 bases at J; junction bases unmatched: 13. The CDR3 loop reads CAIRYTGGARWNQPQHF. CDR3 sequence (DNA): TGTGCCATCAGATATACAGGGGGCGCTCGGTGGAATCAGCCCCAGCATTTT.

This rearrangement joins TRBV19 to TRBJ2-2; unclear D gene. This CDR3 spans 15 amino acids. Trimming shortened V by 4 bases and J by 0 bases, and 9 bases separated the two germline ends. The germline gives CDR1 LNHDA, CDR2 SQIVND (reference sequence). Here the CDR3 reads CASSSAQANTGELFF. The DNA for the CDR3 is TGTGCCAGTAGTAGCGCTCAGGCGAACACCGGGGAGCTGTTTTTT. The full variable domain, rest sourced from reference TRBV19 and TRBJ2-2, is DGGITQSPKYLFRKEGQNVTLSCEQNLNHDAMYWYRQDPGQGLRLIYYSQIVNDFQKGDIAEGYSVSREKKESFPLTVTSAQKNPTAFYLCASSSAQANTGELFFGEGSRLTVL.

This chain links TRBV6-6 with TRBJ1-6; D gene uncertain. Germline V lookup: CDR1 MNHNY, CDR2 SVGAGI (reference sequence). CDR3 length equals 14 residues. The CDR3 protein is CAYTTDPSNSPLHF. As DNA, the CDR3 is TGTGCTTACACCACCGATCCCTCTAATTCACCCCTCCACTTT.

Only a few counts were recorded for this clone. The rearrangement joins TRBV5-5 to TRBJ2-7, with a possible D match to TRBD2 (5 bases). V lost 2 bases and J 3 bases, leaving 15 bases between the germline ends. Germline values: CDR1 SGHKS, CDR2 YYEKEE (reference sequence). The CDR3 loop spans 15 amino acids. The CDR3 DNA sequence: TGTGCCAGCAGCTTAGGGAGCCAGACACTCTACGAGCAGTACTTC. Translated, it gives CASSLGSQTLYEQYF.

The rearrangement joins TRBV19 to TRBJ1-5; possible D gene TRBD1, 6 bases. V was pared by 4 bases and J by 5 bases, with 15 bases between. Germline CDR1 reads LNHDA; CDR2 reads SQIVND (reference sequence). The length of the CDR3 is 15 residues. As DNA, the CDR3 is TGTGCCAGTAGTACCTATCTGGGACAAGATCAGCCCCAGCATTTT. This gives the protein CASSTYLGQDQPQHF.

V is TRBV29-1 and J is TRBJ2-3, with no clear D. The CDR3 consists of 15 residues. Trimming pared 5 bases from V and 2 bases from J, leaving 17 bases between. Germline V gene lookup returns CDR1 SQVTM and CDR2 ANQGSEA. The CDR3 sequence is CSVLLPPRITDTQYF. CDR3 DNA sequence: TGCAGCGTTTTGTTACCACCTAGAATCACAGATACGCAGTATTTT.

The chain recombines TRBV3-1 (or the pseudogene TRBV3-2) with TRBJ2-7; D possibly corresponds to TRBD1 (7 bases). CDR1 and CDR2 from the germline V gene are LGHDT and YNNKEL (reference sequence). There are 15 residues in the CDR3. The V end lost 1 base, the J end lost 4 bases, and 14 bases lay between the germline ends. Written as DNA, the CDR3 is TGTGCCAGCAGCCAAGCTCTGACAGGGAGGTACGAGCAGTACTTC. Protein sequence: CASSQALTGRYEQYF.